These 9 T cell receptor beta chains share one sample of origin, sequenced in a study of post-analysis software for immune sequencing data. Study-level points and caveats: With TRBV5-6, TRBV5-1 and TRBV20-1 included, roughly five TRBV segments were more frequent in patients than in controls.

cDNA libraries of TCR beta carried unique molecular identifiers. TCRdb redid the calling of the PCR reads with MiXCR, one entry per CDR3 protein. The sample records roughly 580,000 distinct CDR3 sequences, 40% to 50% being singletons. Antigens for these TCRs are unknown. Material for sequencing was blood. These receptors were obtained from a girl aged 10 to 17 with multiple sclerosis.

The CDR3 region is CASSLDPPTDRRDTDTQYF. The CDR3 bases are TGTGCCAGCAGCTTGGACCCCCCCACGGACAGGAGGGACACAGATACGCAGTATTTT. This sequence joins TRBV13 and TRBJ2-3; D possibly corresponds to TRBD1 (7 bases). The CDR3 contains 19 residues. Germline V gene sequence: CDR1 PRHDT, CDR2 FYEKMQ (reference sequence). Trimming left V 3 bases short and J 2 bases short, with 24 bases between.

The genes are TRBV5-1 and TRBJ2-5, with 8 bases identical to TRBD1. The J call may not be correct, given that the DNA end is closer to TRBJ2-7. The CDR3 covers 13 residues. The germline V gene encodes CDR1 SGHRS and CDR2 YFSETQ. The CDR3 sequence is CASSEDRAYEQYF. CDR3 DNA sequence: TGCGCCAGCAGCGAGGACAGGGCCTACGAGCAGTACTTC.

The J gene is TRBJ1-4, the V gene TRBV7-2, with 12 bases lining up with TRBD1. V lost 5 bases and J lost 5; bases outside the gene matches: 6. Per germline, CDR1 SGHTA and CDR2 FQGNSA. The CDR3 is 16 residues long. CDR3 DNA: TGTGCCAGCAGCGGGTTGGGACAGGGGGCAAATGAAAAACTGTTTTTT. Its translation: CASSGLGQGANEKLFF.

V and J are TRBV27 and TRBJ1-6; 8 bases agree with TRBD1. CDR1 is MNHEY and CDR2 is SMNVEV in the germline V gene (reference sequence). The CDR3 is 15 residues long. V shed 8 bases and J 9 bases; nucleotides not matched to a gene: 12. The CDR3 loop is CASSRGTGGSSPLHF. The CDR3 coding sequence is TGTGCCAGCTCCCGCGGGACAGGTGGGAGTTCACCCCTCCACTTT.

V and J are TRBV27 and TRBJ2-5; the match to TRBD2 covers 8 bases. The CDR3 is 14 residues long. Germline CDR1 reads MNHEY; CDR2 reads SMNVEV (reference sequence). The V segment lost 5 bases and the J segment 2 bases; nucleotides outside the gene matches: 4. Written as DNA, the CDR3 is TGTGCCAGCAGTCGACTAGCGAAACAAGAGACCCAGTACTTC. Protein product: CASSRLAKQETQYF.

The chain employs TRBV12-3 or TRBV12-4 and TRBJ1-2; tentatively, D is TRBD1 (5 bases). The CDR3 is 16 amino acids. Trimming stripped 5 bases from V and 4 bases from J, with 20 bases between. CDR3 amino acids: CASSPSQGNTFYGYTF. CDR3 DNA: TGTGCCAGCAGTCCAAGTCAGGGCAACACATTCTATGGCTACACCTTC.

The chain recombines TRBV18 with TRBJ2-7; no firm D call. The CDR3 spans 14 residues. Trimming removed 3 bases at V and 5 bases at J, with 14 bases between. Germline CDR1 reads KGHSH; CDR2 reads LQKENI. The CDR3 DNA follows: TGTGCCAGCTCACCCCTCACCCGGAACAACGAGCAGTACTTC. Residues: CASSPLTRNNEQYF.

This clonotype was recorded once. The chain joins TRBV6-4 to TRBJ1-6; D remains ambiguous. The CDR3 has 13 residues. The germline V and J ends were trimmed by 3 bases and 9 bases, with 9 bases remaining between them. The germline V gene has CDR1 MRHNA and CDR2 SNTAGT. CDR3 sequence: CASSETHGSPLHF. The CDR3 nucleotides are TGTGCCAGCAGTGAAACCCACGGTTCACCCCTCCACTTT.

This clonotype was seen more than once but under ten times. V is TRBV6-8 and J is TRBJ2-4, with D maybe TRBD2 (6 bases). CDR1 is MNHGY, CDR2 SAAAGT, per germline. The CDR3 sequence is 17 residues long. Between the trimmed V and J ends, which lost 5 bases and 1 base, there was a span of 18 bases. In DNA, the CDR3 is TGTGCCAGCAGTCACGCCGGGAGACCTTGGGCCAAAAACATTCAGTACTTC. It yields the protein CASSHAGRPWAKNIQYF.